This T cell receptor beta chain emerged from a study of shared clonotypes between healthy human individuals. Germline V gene data show CDR1 as SQVTM and CDR2 as ANQGSEA. Trimming cost V 6 bases and J 13 bases, with 13 bases left between them. The CDR3 consists of 10 residues. Some clones are missing from TCRdb's copy, which holds only in-frame ones; the method was immunoSEQ multiplex PCR. The sample has about 1.5 million clones; around 98% are singletons. Sample: naive CD4+ T cells sorted from blood. Subset here: CD45RA+ positively selected. The TCR comes from a young man in good health. The chain employs TRBV29-1 and TRBJ2-1, with D perhaps TRBD2 (6 bases). This CDR3 reads CSVNTGEQFF. CDR3 nucleotides: TGCAGCGTAAATACGGGAGAACAGTTCTTC.